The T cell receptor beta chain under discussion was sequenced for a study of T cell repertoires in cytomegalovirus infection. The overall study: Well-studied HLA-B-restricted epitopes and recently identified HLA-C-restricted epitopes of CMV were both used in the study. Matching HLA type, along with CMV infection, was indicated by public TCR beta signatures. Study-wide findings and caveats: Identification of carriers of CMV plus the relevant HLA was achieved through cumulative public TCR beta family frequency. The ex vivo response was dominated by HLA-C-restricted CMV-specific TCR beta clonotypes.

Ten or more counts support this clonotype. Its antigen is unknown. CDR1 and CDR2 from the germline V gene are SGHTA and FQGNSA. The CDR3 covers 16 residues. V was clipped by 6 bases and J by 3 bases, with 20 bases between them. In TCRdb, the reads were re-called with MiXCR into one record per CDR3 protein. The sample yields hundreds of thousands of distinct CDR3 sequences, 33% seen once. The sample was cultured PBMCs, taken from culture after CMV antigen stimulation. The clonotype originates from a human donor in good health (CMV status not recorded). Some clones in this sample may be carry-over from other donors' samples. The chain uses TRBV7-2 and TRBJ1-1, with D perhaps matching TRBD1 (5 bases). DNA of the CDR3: TGTGCCAGCAGTTTATTCGCCAGGGTTGGGGACACTGAAGCTTTCTTT. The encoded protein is CASSLFARVGDTEAFF.